The TCR beta chain under discussion was sequenced for a study of Graves' ophthalmopathy and Graves' hyperthyroidism. The starting material, approximately 10 ml of fresh peripheral blood, provided the PBMCs. RNA transcripts were the source from which TCR beta CDR3 regions were amplified. The library came from an HTBI-primed first-round RT-PCR and a second-round multiplex PCR. TCRdb reprocessed the multiplex PCR reads with MiXCR, giving one entry per CDR3 protein. The sample has 200,000 to 250,000 distinct CDR3 sequences, roughly 21% seen once. Study-wide results and caveats: Thyroid clonotypes that were expanded above 0.001 frequency mostly also appeared in blood.

About this clonotype itself: The antigen remains unidentified.

The TCR was taken from a woman between 50 and 59 years old with Graves' ophthalmopathy. Sequencing was carried out using peripheral blood.

Written as DNA, the CDR3 is TGCAGTGCTAGATCACTAGCGGGAGGGCCCGAGAGCTCCTACGAGCAGTACTTC. It encodes CSARSLAGGPESSYEQYF. The chain recombines TRBV20-1 with TRBJ2-7, with TRBD2 matching 13 bases. With V trimmed by 2 bases and J by 0 bases, 10 bases remained unmatched. The CDR3 length is 18 residues. CDR1 is DFQATT and CDR2 is SNEGSKA in the germline V gene (reference sequence).